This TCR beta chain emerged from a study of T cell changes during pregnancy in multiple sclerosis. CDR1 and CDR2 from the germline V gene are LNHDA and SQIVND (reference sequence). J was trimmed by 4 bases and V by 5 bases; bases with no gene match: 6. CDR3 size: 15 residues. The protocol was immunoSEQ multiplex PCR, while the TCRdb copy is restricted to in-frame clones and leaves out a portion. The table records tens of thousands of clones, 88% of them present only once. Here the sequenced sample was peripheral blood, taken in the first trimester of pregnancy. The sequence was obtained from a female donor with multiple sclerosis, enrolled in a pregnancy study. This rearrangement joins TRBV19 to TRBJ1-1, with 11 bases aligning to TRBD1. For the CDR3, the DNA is TGTGCCAGTAGTCCCCGGACAGGGGGCCCCACTGAAGCTTTCTTT. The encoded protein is CASSPRTGGPTEAFF.